This TCR beta chain was identified in a study of control samples from healthy donors and cancer patients. Germline-derived CDR1 and CDR2 are SGHKS and YYEKEE (reference sequence). The length of the CDR3 is 13 residues. Between the trimmed V and J ends, which lost 0 bases and 7 bases, there was a span of 10 bases. Clones were sequenced by immunoSEQ multiplex PCR, and TCRdb holds only the in-frame ones, with some missing. The sample has 100,000 to 150,000 clones; approximately 92% are singletons. Material: blood. J is TRBJ1-2 and V is TRBV5-5; D is unresolved. The TCR comes from a man between 18 and 29 years old in good health. DNA of the CDR3: TGTGCCAGCAGCTTGGACCCCACGGGTGGCTACACCTTC. Translating gives CASSLDPTGGYTF.